This TCR beta chain was identified during a study of chemoradiotherapy in HPV16-positive cancers. Trimming took off 5 bases at V and 7 bases at J, with 6 bases between the two ends. This CDR3 is built from 11 residues. Per germline, CDR1 MNHEY and CDR2 SMNVEV (reference sequence). Here immunoSEQ multiplex PCR was the method, and the copy in TCRdb shows in-frame clones only, minus some. The sample records 990 or so clones, about 74% being singletons. The sequence derives from a human donor with HPV-associated anogenital cancer. The chain is built from TRBV27 and TRBJ2-1, with unresolved D. The material was tumor tissue, obtained from a patient who underwent chemoradiotherapy. The CDR3 protein is CASSTLNEQFF. In DNA form, the CDR3 reads TGTGCCAGCAGTACCCTTAATGAGCAGTTCTTC.